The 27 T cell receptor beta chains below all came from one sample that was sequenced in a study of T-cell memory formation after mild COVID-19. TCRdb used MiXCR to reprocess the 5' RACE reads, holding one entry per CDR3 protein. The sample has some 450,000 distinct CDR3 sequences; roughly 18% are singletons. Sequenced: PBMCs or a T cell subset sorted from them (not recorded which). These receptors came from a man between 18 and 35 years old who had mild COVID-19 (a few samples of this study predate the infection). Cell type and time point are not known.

CDR3 loop: CASSLDAGLNYGYTF. CDR3 DNA sequence: TGTGCCAGCAGCTTAGATGCAGGACTTAACTATGGCTACACCTTC. V gene TRBV7-2 combines with J gene TRBJ1-2; no firm D call. In germline, CDR1 is SGHTA, CDR2 FQGNSA. The V and J ends lost 1 base and 1 base respectively, with 10 bases between them. CDR3 length: 15 residues. The variable domain in full, with the rest retrieved from reference TRBV7-2 and TRBJ1-2, is GAGVSQSPSNKVTEKGKDVELRCDPISGHTALYWYRQSLGQGLEFLIYFQGNSAPDKSGLPSDRFSAERTGGSVSTLTIQRTQQEDSAVYLCASSLDAGLNYGYTFGSGTRLTVV.

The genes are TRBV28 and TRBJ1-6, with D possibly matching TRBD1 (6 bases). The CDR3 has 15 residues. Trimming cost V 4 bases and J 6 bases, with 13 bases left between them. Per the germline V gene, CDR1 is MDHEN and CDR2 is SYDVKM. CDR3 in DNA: TGTGCCAGCAGTTCCCGGCCAGGGGTTAATTCACCCCTCCACTTT. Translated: CASSSRPGVNSPLHF.

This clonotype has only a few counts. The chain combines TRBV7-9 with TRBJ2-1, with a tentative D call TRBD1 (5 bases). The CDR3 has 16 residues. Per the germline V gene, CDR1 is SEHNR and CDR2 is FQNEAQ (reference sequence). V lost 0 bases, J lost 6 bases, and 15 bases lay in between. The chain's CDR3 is CASSLALSFQGNEQFF. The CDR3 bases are TGTGCCAGCAGCTTAGCGTTGTCCTTCCAGGGCAATGAGCAGTTCTTC.

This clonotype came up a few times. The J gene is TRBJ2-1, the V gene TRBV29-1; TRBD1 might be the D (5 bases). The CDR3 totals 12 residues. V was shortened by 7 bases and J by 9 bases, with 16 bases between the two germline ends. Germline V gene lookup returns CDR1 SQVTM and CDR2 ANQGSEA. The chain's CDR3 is CSGRGLGGEQFF. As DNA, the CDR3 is TGCAGCGGTAGGGGCTTGGGTGGTGAGCAGTTCTTC.

The CDR3 DNA follows: TGTGCCAGCTCACCACGGAACACGGGAACTGGAAACACCATATATTTT. Its translation: CASSPRNTGTGNTIYF. The chain joins TRBV18 to TRBJ1-3; D unclear. V was clipped by 1 base and J by 2 bases, with 12 bases between them. Germline CDR1 is KGHSH and CDR2 is LQKENI. This CDR3 has 16 residues.

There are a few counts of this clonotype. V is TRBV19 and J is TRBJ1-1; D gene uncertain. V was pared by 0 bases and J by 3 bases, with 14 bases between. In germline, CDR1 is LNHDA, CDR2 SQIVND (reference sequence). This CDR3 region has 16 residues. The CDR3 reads CASSIDQGYVDTEAFF. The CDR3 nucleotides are TGTGCCAGTAGTATAGATCAAGGATACGTGGACACTGAAGCTTTCTTT.

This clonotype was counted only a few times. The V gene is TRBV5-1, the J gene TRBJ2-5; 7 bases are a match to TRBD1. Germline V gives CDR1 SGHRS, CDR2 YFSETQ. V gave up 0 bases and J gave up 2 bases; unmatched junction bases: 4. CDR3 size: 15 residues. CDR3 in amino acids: CASSLEGTDQETQYF. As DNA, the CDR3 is TGCGCCAGCAGCTTGGAAGGGACAGATCAAGAGACCCAGTACTTC.

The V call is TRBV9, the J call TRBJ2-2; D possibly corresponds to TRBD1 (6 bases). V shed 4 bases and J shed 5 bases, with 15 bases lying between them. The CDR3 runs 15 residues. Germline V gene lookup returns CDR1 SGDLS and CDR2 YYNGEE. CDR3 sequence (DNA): TGTGCCAGCAGCCCCCACAGGGTAAAAACCGGGGAGCTGTTTTTT. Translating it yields CASSPHRVKTGELFF.

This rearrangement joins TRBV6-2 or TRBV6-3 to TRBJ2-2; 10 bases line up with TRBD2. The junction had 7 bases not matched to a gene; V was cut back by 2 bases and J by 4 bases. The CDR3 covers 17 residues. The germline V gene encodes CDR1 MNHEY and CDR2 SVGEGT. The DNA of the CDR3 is TGTGCCAGCAGTTACCCAGCGGGGGGGCCGGGCACCGGGGAGCTGTTTTTT. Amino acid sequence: CASSYPAGGPGTGELFF.

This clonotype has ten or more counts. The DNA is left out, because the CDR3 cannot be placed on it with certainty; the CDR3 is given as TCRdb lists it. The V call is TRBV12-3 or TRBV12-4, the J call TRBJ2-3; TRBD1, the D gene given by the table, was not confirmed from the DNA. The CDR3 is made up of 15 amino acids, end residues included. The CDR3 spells CASSSSAGEADTQYF.

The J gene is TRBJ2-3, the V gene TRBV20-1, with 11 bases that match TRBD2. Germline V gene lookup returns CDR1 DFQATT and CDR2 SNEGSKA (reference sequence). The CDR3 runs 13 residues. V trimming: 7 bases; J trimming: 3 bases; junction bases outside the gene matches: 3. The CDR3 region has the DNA TGCAGTGTCCCTAGCGGGGGGACAGATACGCAGTATTTT. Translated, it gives CSVPSGGTDTQYF.

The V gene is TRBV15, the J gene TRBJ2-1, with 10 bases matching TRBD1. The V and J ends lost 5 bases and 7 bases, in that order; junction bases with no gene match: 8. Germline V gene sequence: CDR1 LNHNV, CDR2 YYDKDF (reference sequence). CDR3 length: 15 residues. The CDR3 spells CATSSGTGVGNEQFF. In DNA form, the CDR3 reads TGTGCCACCAGCTCCGGGACAGGGGTAGGGAATGAGCAGTTCTTC.

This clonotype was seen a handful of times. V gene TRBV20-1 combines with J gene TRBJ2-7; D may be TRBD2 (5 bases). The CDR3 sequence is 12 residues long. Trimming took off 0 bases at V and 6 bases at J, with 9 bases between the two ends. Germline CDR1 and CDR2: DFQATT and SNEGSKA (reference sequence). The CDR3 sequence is CSARDLGSEQYF. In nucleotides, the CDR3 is TGCAGTGCTAGAGATTTAGGGAGCGAGCAGTACTTC.

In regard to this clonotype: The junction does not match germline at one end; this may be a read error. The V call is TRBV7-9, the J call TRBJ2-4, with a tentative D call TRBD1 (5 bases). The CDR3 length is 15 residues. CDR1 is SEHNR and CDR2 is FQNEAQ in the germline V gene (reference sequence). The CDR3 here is CASCLDRLAKNIQYF. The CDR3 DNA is TGTGCCAGCTGCTTAGACAGACTAGCCAAAAACATTCAGTACTTC.

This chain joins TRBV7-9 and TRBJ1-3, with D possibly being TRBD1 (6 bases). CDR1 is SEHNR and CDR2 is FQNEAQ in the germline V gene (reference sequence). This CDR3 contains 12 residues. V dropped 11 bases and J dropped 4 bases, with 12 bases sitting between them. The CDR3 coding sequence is TGTGCCCCGCGGGGGGGCGGAAACACCATATATTTT. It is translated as CAPRGGGNTIYF.

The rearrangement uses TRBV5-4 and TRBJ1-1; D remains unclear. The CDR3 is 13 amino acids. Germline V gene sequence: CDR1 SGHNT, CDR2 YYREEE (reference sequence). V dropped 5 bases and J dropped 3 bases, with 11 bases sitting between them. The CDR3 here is CASSFPRDTEAFF. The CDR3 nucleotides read TGTGCCAGCAGTTTTCCCCGGGACACTGAAGCTTTCTTT. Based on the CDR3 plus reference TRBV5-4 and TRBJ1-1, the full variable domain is ETGVTQSPTHLIKTRGQQVTLRCSSQSGHNTVSWYQQALGQGPQFIFQYYREEENGRGNFPPRFSGLQFPNYSSELNVNALELDDSALYLCASSFPRDTEAFFGQGTRLTVV.

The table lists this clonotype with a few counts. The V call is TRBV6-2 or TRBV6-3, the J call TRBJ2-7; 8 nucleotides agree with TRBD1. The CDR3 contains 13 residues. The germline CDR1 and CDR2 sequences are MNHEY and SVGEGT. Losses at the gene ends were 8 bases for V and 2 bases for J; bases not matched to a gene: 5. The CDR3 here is CASQGQAAYEQYV. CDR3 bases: TGTGCCAGCCAGGGACAGGCCGCCTACGAGCAGTACGTC.

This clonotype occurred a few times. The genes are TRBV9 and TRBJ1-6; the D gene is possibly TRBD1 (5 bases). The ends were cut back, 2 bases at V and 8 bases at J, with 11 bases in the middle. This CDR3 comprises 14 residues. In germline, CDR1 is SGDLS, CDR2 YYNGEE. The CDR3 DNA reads TGTGCCAGCAGCGTTGGGGAAGGGGATTCACCCCTCCACTTT. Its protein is CASSVGEGDSPLHF.

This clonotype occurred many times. The CDR3, as DNA: TGTGCCAGCAGCCAGGGGGGCGCCGATACGCAGTATTTT. It translates to CASSQGGADTQYF. V is TRBV3-1 and J is TRBJ2-3; D possibly matches TRBD1 or TRBD2 (6 bases each). Trimming removed 3 bases from V and 6 bases from J, with 10 bases in between. CDR1 LGHDT and CDR2 YNNKEL come from the germline V gene (reference sequence). The CDR3 length is 13 residues.

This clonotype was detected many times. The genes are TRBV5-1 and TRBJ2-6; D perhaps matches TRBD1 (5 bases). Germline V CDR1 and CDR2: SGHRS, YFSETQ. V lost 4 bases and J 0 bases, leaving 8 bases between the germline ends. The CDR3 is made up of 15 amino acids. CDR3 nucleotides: TGCGCCAGCAGCCAAAGGGGCTCTGGGGCCAACGTCCTGACTTTC. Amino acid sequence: CASSQRGSGANVLTF.

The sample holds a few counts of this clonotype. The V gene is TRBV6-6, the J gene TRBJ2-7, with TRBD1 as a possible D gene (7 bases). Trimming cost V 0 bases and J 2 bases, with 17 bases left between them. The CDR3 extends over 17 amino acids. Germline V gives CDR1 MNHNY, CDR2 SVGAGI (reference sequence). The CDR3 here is CASSYSGYQGGTYEQYV. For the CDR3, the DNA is TGTGCCAGCAGTTACTCGGGCTACCAGGGGGGAACCTACGAGCAGTACGTC.

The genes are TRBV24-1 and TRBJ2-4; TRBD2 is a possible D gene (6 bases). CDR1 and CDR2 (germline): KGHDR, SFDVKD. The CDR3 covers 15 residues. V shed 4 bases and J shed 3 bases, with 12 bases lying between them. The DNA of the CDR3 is TGTGCCACCAGTGACCGGGACTCGGACAAAAACATTCAGTACTTC. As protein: CATSDRDSDKNIQYF.

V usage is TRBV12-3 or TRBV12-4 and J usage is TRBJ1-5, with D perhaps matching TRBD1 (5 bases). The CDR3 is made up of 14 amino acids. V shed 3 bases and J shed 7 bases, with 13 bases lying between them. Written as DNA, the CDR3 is TGTGCCAGCAGTTTCTTTTCGGGGGGACAGCCCCAGCATTTT. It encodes CASSFFSGGQPQHF.

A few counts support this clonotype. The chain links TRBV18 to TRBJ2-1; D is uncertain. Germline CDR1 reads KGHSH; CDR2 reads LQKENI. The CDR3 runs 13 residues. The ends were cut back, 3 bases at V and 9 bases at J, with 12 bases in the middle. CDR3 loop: CASSPAQDVEQFF. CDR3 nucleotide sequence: TGTGCCAGCTCACCTGCGCAGGATGTTGAGCAGTTCTTC.

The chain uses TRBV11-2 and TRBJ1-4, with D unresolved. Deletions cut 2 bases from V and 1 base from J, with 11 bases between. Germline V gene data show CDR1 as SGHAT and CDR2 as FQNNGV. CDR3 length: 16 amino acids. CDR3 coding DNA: TGTGCCAGCAGCTTATCACGCGGGGTAACTAATGAAAAACTGTTTTTT. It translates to CASSLSRGVTNEKLFF.

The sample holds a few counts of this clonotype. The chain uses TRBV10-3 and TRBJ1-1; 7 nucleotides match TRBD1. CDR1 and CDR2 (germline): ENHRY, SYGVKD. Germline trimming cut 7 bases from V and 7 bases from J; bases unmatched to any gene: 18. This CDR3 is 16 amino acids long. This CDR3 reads CAIKPDTAGGRREAFF. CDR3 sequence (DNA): TGTGCCATCAAACCAGACACCGCAGGGGGAAGGCGTGAAGCTTTCTTT.

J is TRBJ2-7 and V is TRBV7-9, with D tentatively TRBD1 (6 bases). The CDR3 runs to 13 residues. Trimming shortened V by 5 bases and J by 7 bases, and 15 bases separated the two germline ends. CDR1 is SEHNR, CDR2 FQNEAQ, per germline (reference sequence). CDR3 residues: CASSLPTQGEQYF. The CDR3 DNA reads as TGTGCCAGCAGCCTGCCGACCCAGGGGGAGCAGTACTTC.